The clone carrying this TCR beta chain was detected ten times or more. The data were obtained in a study of T cells in Graves' hyperthyroidism and ophthalmopathy. V lost 8 bases to trimming and J lost 0 bases, with 9 bases between them. This CDR3 contains 12 residues. CDR1 is SQVTM and CDR2 is ANQGSEA in the germline V gene. Researchers amplified the TCR beta CDR3 regions from RNA transcripts. A set of HTBI primers served as the primers for a first-round RT-PCR of the TCR CDR3. TCRdb reprocessed the multiplex PCR reads with MiXCR, giving one entry per CDR3 protein. Here the sample spans fewer than 200,000 distinct CDR3 sequences, about 15% being singletons.

The chain carries TRBV29-1 and TRBJ2-3; D may correspond to TRBD1 or TRBD2 (5 bases each). This clonotype was obtained from a woman between 50 and 59 years old with Graves' hyperthyroidism. The specimen was blood. The CDR3, as DNA: TGCAGCCTGGGACCTAGCACAGATACGCAGTATTTT. Residues: CSLGPSTDTQYF.